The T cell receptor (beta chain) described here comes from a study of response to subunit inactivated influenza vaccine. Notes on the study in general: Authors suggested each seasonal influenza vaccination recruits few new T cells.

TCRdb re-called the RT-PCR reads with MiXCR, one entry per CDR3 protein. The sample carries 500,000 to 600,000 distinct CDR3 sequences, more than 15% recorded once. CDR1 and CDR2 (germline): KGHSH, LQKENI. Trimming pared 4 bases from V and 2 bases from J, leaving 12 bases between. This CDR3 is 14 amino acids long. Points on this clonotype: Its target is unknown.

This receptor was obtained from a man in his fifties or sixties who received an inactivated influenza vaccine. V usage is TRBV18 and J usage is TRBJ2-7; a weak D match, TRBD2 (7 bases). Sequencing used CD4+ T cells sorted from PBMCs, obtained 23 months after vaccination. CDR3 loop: CASSRRGLPYEQYF. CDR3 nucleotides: TGTGCCAGCTCACGGCGGGGGCTTCCCTACGAGCAGTACTTC.